What follows are 18 T cell receptor beta chains derived from one specimen sequenced in a study of T-cell reconstitution after alpha-beta-depleted transplantation in children listed by TCRdb under 2016. Libraries were prepared through PCR. Sequencing was performed on an Illumina HiSeq 2500. Molecular barcoding was employed in the preparation of TCR libraries, with unique molecular identifiers being used to normalize TCRbeta repertoire quantification. TCRdb passed the public sequencing reads through fastp at Q25 and MiXCR, retaining productive beta sequences. Identical CDR3 proteins give one entry, which carries the most common genes and DNA. This sample has about 400,000 distinct CDR3 sequences in its table, and about 16% of those were observed once. Around 28% of the sample is held by the ten biggest clonotypes. Interpreted using the paper, the treatment or condition label stands for: allogeneic hematopoietic cell transplantation with graft depleted of TCRalphabeta T cells and CD19 B cells.

The sequences come from PBMCs, mostly from graft donor cells, collected 360 days after TCRalphabeta/CD19-depleted stem cell transplant. Receptors were obtained from a boy under two years old who had a stem cell transplant for Wiskott-Aldrich syndrome, so the T cells may come from the graft donor.

This clonotype has a handful of counts. This chain uses TRBV29-1 with TRBJ1-2; 7 positions agree with TRBD1. The CDR3 is 12 amino acids. Germline trimming cut 6 bases from V and 2 bases from J; bases unmatched to any gene: 3. Germline V gene sequence: CDR1 SQVTM, CDR2 ANQGSEA. The CDR3 DNA reads TGCAGCGTGGGGGGACAGAACTATGGCTACACCTTC. Translated: CSVGGQNYGYTF.

This clonotype has just a few counts. The chain joins TRBV3-1 to TRBJ2-1; D gene uncertain. The V end lost 0 bases, the J end lost 4 bases, and 1 base lay between the germline ends. Germline V CDR1 and CDR2: LGHDT, YNNKEL (reference sequence). The CDR3 runs 12 residues. The CDR3 protein is CASSQEYNEQFF. CDR3 in DNA: TGTGCCAGCAGCCAAGAATACAATGAGCAGTTCTTC.

This clonotype was seen only a few times. DNA of the CDR3: TGTGCCAGCAGTTTAGCTGCGGGACAGCCTAATGAAAAACTGTTTTTT. Residues: CASSLAAGQPNEKLFF. The chain joins TRBV12-3 or TRBV12-4 to TRBJ1-4; 7 bases are a match to TRBD1. The CDR3 has 16 amino acids. Germline trimming cut 0 bases from V and 3 bases from J; bases unmatched to any gene: 4.

This clonotype was seen more than once but under ten times. This rearrangement joins TRBV20-1 to TRBJ1-5, with 11 bases identical to TRBD1. Losses at the gene ends were 2 bases for V and 2 bases for J; bases not matched to a gene: 8. This CDR3 has 17 amino acids. Germline V gene lookup returns CDR1 DFQATT and CDR2 SNEGSKA (reference sequence). CDR3 sequence reads: CSARLPGTGGGNQPQHF. Written as DNA, the CDR3 is TGCAGTGCTAGATTGCCCGGGACAGGGGGGGGCAATCAGCCCCAGCATTTT.

This clonotype has just a few counts. V usage is TRBV20-1 and J usage is TRBJ2-3; 8 bases map to TRBD1. This CDR3 is 15 amino acids long. Germline CDR1 reads DFQATT; CDR2 reads SNEGSKA (reference sequence). The ends lost 1 base at V and 0 bases at J; junction bases unmatched: 3. The CDR3: CSARVWDRSTDTQYF. CDR3 bases: TGCAGTGCTAGAGTTTGGGACAGGAGCACAGATACGCAGTATTTT.

In this sample, this clonotype turned up many times. The J gene is TRBJ2-7, the V gene TRBV24-1, with D perhaps matching TRBD1 or TRBD2 (5 bases each). Trimming took off 3 bases at V and 7 bases at J, with 6 bases between the two ends. This CDR3 comprises 11 residues. Germline V gives CDR1 KGHDR, CDR2 SFDVKD. The CDR3 nucleotides read TGTGCCACCAGTGATGGGGGAGAGCAGTACTTC. Translating gives CATSDGGEQYF.

V usage is TRBV5-1 and J usage is TRBJ2-5; D ambiguous. CDR1 is SGHRS and CDR2 is YFSETQ in the germline V gene. The CDR3 extends over 17 amino acids. Trimming removed 4 bases at V and 0 bases at J, with 19 bases between. The CDR3 sequence: CASSRNYPGGNQETQYF. The CDR3 region has the DNA TGCGCCAGCAGCCGAAACTACCCGGGTGGGAACCAAGAGACCCAGTACTTC.

CDR3 nucleotides: TGTGCCAGCAGTTTAAGGGATCAGGGACCCTACGAGCAGTACTTC. Translation gives CASSLRDQGPYEQYF. The chain recombines TRBV12-3 or TRBV12-4 with TRBJ2-7; the D call may be TRBD1 or TRBD2 (5 bases each). This CDR3 has 15 amino acids. Trimming cost V 2 bases and J 2 bases, with 13 bases left between them.

V usage is TRBV7-2 and J usage is TRBJ2-3; possible D gene TRBD1, 6 bases. V dropped 3 bases and J dropped 1 base, with 8 bases sitting between them. The CDR3 length is 14 residues. Germline-derived CDR1 and CDR2 are SGHTA and FQGNSA. CDR3 loop: CASSLRTGTDTQYF. The CDR3 DNA reads TGTGCCAGCAGCTTGAGGACAGGCACAGATACGCAGTATTTT.

CDR3 sequence reads: CAISEPTETGELFF. The CDR3, as DNA: TGTGCCATCAGTGAGCCGACAGAAACCGGGGAGCTGTTTTTT. The genes are TRBV10-3 and TRBJ2-2; TRBD1 might be the D (5 bases). CDR1 and CDR2 from the germline V gene are ENHRY and SYGVKD. Deletions cut 2 bases from V and 5 bases from J, with 9 bases between. The CDR3 sequence is 14 residues long.

This chain joins TRBV6-5 and TRBJ2-5; the D gene could be TRBD1 or TRBD2 (5 bases each). V lost 8 bases, J lost 2 bases, and 9 bases lay in between. Germline loops: CDR1 MNHEY, CDR2 SVGAGI. The CDR3 loop spans 12 amino acids. CDR3 bases: TGTGCCAGCGGGGACCTACAAGAGACCCAGTACTTC. Amino acids: CASGDLQETQYF.

The chain combines TRBV2 with TRBJ2-5; perhaps TRBD2 as D (5 bases). The V and J ends lost 1 base and 5 bases respectively, with 8 bases between them. The CDR3 contains 13 residues. Germline values: CDR1 SNHLY, CDR2 FYNNEI. The CDR3 bases are TGTGCCAGCAGTGAAGGGACTGGGGAGACCCAGTACTTC. Translating it yields CASSEGTGETQYF.

The chain recombines TRBV27 with TRBJ1-5; D call uncertain. The CDR3 is made up of 13 amino acids. V dropped 3 bases and J dropped 6 bases, with 9 bases sitting between them. Germline V gene lookup returns CDR1 MNHEY and CDR2 SMNVEV (reference sequence). The CDR3 sequence is CASSFNVVQPQHF. The CDR3 nucleotides read TGTGCCAGCAGTTTTAATGTGGTTCAGCCCCAGCATTTT.

The V gene is TRBV29-1, the J gene TRBJ2-7; D perhaps matches TRBD2 (5 bases). CDR1 is SQVTM, CDR2 ANQGSEA, per germline. The CDR3 sequence is 12 residues long. Trimming pared 4 bases from V and 0 bases from J, leaving 7 bases between. The CDR3 nucleotides read TGCAGCGTTGGAGGGTTCTCCTACGAGCAGTACTTC. As protein: CSVGGFSYEQYF.

The genes are TRBV7-6 and TRBJ2-3; TRBD2 aligns across 9 bases. Trimming at V came to 3 bases and at J to 6 bases, leaving 7 bases not matched to a gene. Per the germline V gene, CDR1 is SGHVS and CDR2 is FNYEAQ. The CDR3 loop spans 15 amino acids. The CDR3 nucleotides are TGTGCCAGCAGCTTGGGGACTAGCCCCTCCGATACGCAGTATTTT. Protein sequence: CASSLGTSPSDTQYF.

The V gene is TRBV12-3 or TRBV12-4, the J gene TRBJ2-7; perhaps TRBD2 as D (5 bases). Trimming removed 6 bases at V and 4 bases at J, with 13 bases between. This CDR3 is built from 13 residues. The CDR3 region has the DNA TGTGCCAGCAGGAGTATAGGCGGGTACGAGCAGTACTTC. As protein: CASRSIGGYEQYF.

The rearrangement uses TRBV5-1 and TRBJ1-1, with D perhaps matching TRBD1 (6 bases). CDR1 and CDR2 (germline): SGHRS, YFSETQ. Trimming pared 4 bases from V and 4 bases from J, leaving 20 bases between. The CDR3 contains 16 residues. DNA for the CDR3: TGCGCCAGCAGCGCCGCGGACGGGGGGCGAATCACTGAAGCTTTCTTT. This encodes CASSAADGGRITEAFF.

V is TRBV9 and J is TRBJ2-3; 8 bases agree with TRBD2. Germline V CDR1 and CDR2: SGDLS, YYNGEE. The CDR3 is 14 residues long. V was clipped by 10 bases and J by 2 bases; unmatched bases: 9. CDR3 in amino acids: CASTRGGHTDTQYF. For the CDR3, the DNA is TGTGCCTCAACTCGGGGGGGGCACACAGATACGCAGTATTTT.